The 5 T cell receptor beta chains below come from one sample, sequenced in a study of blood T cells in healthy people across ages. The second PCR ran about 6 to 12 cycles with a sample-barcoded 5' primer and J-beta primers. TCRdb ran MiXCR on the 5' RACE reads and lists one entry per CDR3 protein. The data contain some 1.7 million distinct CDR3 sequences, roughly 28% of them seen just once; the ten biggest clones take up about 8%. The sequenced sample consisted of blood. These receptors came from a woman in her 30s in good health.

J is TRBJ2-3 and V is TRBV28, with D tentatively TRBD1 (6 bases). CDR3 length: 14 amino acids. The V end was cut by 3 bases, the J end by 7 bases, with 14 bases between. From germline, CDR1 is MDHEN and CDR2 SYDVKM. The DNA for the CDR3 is TGTGCCAGCAGTTTGGGGACAAGATCCAATACGCAGTATTTT. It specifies CASSLGTRSNTQYF.

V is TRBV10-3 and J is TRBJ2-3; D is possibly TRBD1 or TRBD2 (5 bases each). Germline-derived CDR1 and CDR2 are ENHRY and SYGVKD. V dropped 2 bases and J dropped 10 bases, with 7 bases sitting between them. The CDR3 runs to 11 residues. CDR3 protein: CAISEVGPQYF. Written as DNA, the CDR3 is TGTGCCATCAGTGAGGTGGGACCGCAGTATTTT.

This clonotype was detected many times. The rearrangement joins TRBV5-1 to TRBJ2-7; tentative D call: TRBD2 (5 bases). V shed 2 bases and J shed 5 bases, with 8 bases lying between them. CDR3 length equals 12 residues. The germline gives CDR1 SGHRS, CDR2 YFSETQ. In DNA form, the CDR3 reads TGCGCCAGCAGCTTTCCCGGGGACGAGCAGTACTTC. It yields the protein CASSFPGDEQYF.

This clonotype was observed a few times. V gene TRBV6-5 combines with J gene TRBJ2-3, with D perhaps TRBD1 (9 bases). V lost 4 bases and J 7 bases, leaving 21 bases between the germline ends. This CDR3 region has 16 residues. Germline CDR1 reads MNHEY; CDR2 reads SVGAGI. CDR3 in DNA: TGTGCCAGCAGTTCTCCGGGGGGGACAGGGACCCATACGCAGTATTTT. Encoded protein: CASSSPGGTGTHTQYF.

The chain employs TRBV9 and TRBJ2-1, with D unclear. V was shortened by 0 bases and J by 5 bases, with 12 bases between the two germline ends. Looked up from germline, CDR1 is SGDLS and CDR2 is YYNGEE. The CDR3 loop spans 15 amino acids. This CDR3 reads CASSVASGSDNEQFF. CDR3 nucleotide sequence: TGTGCCAGCAGCGTAGCGTCCGGGTCGGACAATGAGCAGTTCTTC.